Following are 9 T cell receptor beta chains from one sample sequenced in a study of identical twins. TCRdb reprocessed the 5' RACE reads via MiXCR and lists one record per CDR3 protein. This table holds roughly 690,000 distinct CDR3 sequences, around 6% found once. The sequenced sample consisted of naive T cells sorted from blood. The receptors were sampled from a man aged 18-30 years in good health.

The sample holds many counts of this clonotype. The chain joins TRBV12-3 or TRBV12-4 to TRBJ2-7; 7 bases are shared with TRBD2. V shed 10 bases, J shed 3 bases, and the junction held 12 bases outside the gene matches. The length of the CDR3 is 14 residues. CDR3: CATTGAGVSYEQYF. CDR3 in DNA: TGTGCCACCACTGGGGCGGGAGTGAGCTACGAGCAGTACTTC.

This clonotype was detected a few times. V gene TRBV5-4 combines with J gene TRBJ2-1; TRBD1 aligns across 7 bases. The CDR3 runs 16 residues. Germline V CDR1 and CDR2: SGHNT, YYREEE (reference sequence). Trimming cost V 0 bases and J 6 bases; bases outside gene matches: 9. In DNA form, the CDR3 reads TGTGCCAGCAGCTTGGCACCGGGGACAGCCTCCAATGAGCAGTTCTTC. Translation gives CASSLAPGTASNEQFF.

This clonotype was recorded at least ten times. V gene TRBV27 combines with J gene TRBJ2-7; 10 nucleotides line up with TRBD2. With V trimmed by 3 bases and J by 4 bases, 12 bases remained unmatched. The CDR3 consists of 17 residues. CDR1 and CDR2 (germline): MNHEY, SMNVEV (reference sequence). CDR3 protein: CASSLLAGGSGGYEQYF. CDR3 DNA: TGTGCCAGCAGTTTGTTAGCGGGAGGCTCGGGAGGGTACGAGCAGTACTTC.

This clonotype was counted between two and nine times. The chain couples TRBV2 to TRBJ2-7; D remains ambiguous. The CDR3 runs 13 residues. CDR1 and CDR2 from the germline V gene are SNHLY and FYNNEI. V was pared by 5 bases and J by 0 bases, with 8 bases between. The CDR3 reads CASSSVFSYEQYF. CDR3 nucleotide sequence: TGTGCCAGCAGTTCGGTGTTCTCCTACGAGCAGTACTTC.

This clonotype was picked up a small number of times. This sequence joins TRBV5-1 and TRBJ2-2; TRBD2 matches 7 bases. The germline V gene has CDR1 SGHRS and CDR2 YFSETQ. The V and J ends lost 6 bases and 7 bases, in that order; junction bases with no gene match: 6. This CDR3 has 13 amino acids. CDR3 region: CASNSVAGGELFF. Written as DNA, the CDR3 is TGCGCCAGCAACTCCGTAGCGGGCGGGGAGCTGTTTTTT.

This clonotype was seen only a few times. This chain links TRBV7-2 with TRBJ1-6; 7 positions match TRBD1. The CDR3 runs 13 residues. V was clipped by 3 bases and J by 16 bases; unmatched bases: 9. The V gene's germline CDR1 is SGHTA and CDR2 FQGNSA. The CDR3 reads CASSLNEGQPLHF. The CDR3 nucleotides are TGTGCCAGCAGCTTGAACGAGGGACAGCCACTCCACTTT.

This clonotype was recorded many times. The chain uses TRBV29-1 and TRBJ2-5, with 8 bases aligning to TRBD1. Germline trimming cut 6 bases from V and 4 bases from J; bases unmatched to any gene: 16. Germline lookup yields CDR1 SQVTM and CDR2 ANQGSEA. The CDR3 has 16 amino acids. CDR3 region: CSVHTDRDGSLETQYF. In nucleotides, the CDR3 is TGCAGCGTACATACGGACAGGGACGGTTCTCTAGAGACCCAGTACTTC. Full variable domain (rest looked up from reference TRBV29-1 and TRBJ2-5): SAVISQKPSRDICQRGTSLTIQCQVDSQVTMMFWYRQQPGQSLTLIATANQGSEATYESGFVIDKFPISRPNLTFSTLTVSNMSPEDSSIYLCSVHTDRDGSLETQYFGPGTRLLVL.

This clonotype was recorded many times. The rearrangement joins TRBV9 to TRBJ1-6; D call uncertain. Germline CDR1 and CDR2: SGDLS and YYNGEE. The CDR3 loop spans 12 amino acids. V gave up 7 bases and J gave up 8 bases, with 10 bases separating them. CDR3 nucleotides: TGTGCCAGCGCGCACCGGGATTCACCCCTCCACTTT. Protein: CASAHRDSPLHF.

This clonotype was recorded many times. The chain employs TRBV29-1 and TRBJ2-1; TRBD1 might be the D (6 bases). This CDR3 has 11 amino acids. V was pared by 8 bases and J by 5 bases, with 10 bases between. Germline CDR1 and CDR2: SQVTM and ANQGSEA. The CDR3 protein is CSPDRHNEQFF. The CDR3 DNA reads as TGCAGCCCAGACAGGCACAATGAGCAGTTCTTC.